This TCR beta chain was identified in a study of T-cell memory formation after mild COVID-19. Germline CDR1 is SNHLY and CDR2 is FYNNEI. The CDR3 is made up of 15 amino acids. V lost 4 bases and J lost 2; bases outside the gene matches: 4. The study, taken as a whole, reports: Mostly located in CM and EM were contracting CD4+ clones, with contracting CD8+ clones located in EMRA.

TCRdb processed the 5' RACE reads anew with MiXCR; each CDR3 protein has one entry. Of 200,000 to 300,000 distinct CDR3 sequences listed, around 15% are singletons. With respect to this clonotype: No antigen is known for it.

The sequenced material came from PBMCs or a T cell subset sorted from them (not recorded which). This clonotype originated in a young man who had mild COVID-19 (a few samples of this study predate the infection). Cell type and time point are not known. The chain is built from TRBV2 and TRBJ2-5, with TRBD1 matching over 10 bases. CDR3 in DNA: TGTGCCAGCAGTGCTGACAGGGGGCCTCAAGAGACCCAGTACTTC. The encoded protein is CASSADRGPQETQYF. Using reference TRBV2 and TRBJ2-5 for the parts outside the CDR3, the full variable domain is EPEVTQTPSHQVTQMGQEVILRCVPISNHLYFYWYRQILGQKVEFLVSFYNNEISEKSEIFDDQFSVERPDGSNFTLKIRSTKLEDSAMYFCASSADRGPQETQYFGPGTRLLVL.